This T cell receptor (beta chain) was captured in a study of shared clonotypes between healthy human individuals. The naive CD8 fraction comprised CD45RO-negative cells positively selected for CCR7 and excluded terminally differentiated effector memory CD45RA+ cells. This clone was detected only once. CDR3 length: 16 amino acids. Several immunoSEQ 96-well plates shared each subset's DNA, each plate a replicate. The repertoire was sequenced with immunoSEQ multiplex PCR; TCRdb's copy has only in-frame clones and lacks some. Counted here are around 640,000 clones, around 96% occurring once; the ten biggest clones make up less than 0.12%.

The receptor's source is a woman younger than 45 in good health. The sequenced sample consisted of naive CD8+ T cells sorted from blood. This chain uses TRBV21-1 with TRBJ2-1; the D segment call TRBD2 is taken from the table without a DNA check. TRBV21-1 is termed a pseudogene. The CDR3, as DNA: TGTGCCAGCAGCAAAGCTCCGCGGGGGGGATACAATGAGCAGTTCTTC. Translated, it gives CASSKAPRGGYNEQFF.